This TCR beta chain appears in the sequencing data of a study of shared clonotypes between healthy human individuals. Every subset's genomic DNA went evenly onto several immunoSEQ plates. Measured with immunoSEQ multiplex PCR; TCRdb has only the in-frame clones, and not every one. This table has about 1 million clones, more than 65% appearing once. Within Nashville, Tennessee resided all donors, each a Caucasian adult. The V and J ends lost 3 bases and 5 bases, in that order; junction bases with no gene match: 7. CDR1 and CDR2 (germline): LNHDA, SQIVND (reference sequence). The CDR3 extends over 15 amino acids. This clone was seen only a few times.

Sequencing was done on a sample of memory CD4+ T cells sorted from blood. Subset here: CD45RA-negative fraction. This receptor was taken from a man aged 18 to 29 in good health. The chain carries TRBV19 and TRBJ2-7, with TRBD1 matching 10 bases. For the CDR3, the DNA is TGTGCCAGTAGTATGCCGGGACAGGGGCGGAACGAGCAGTACTTC. It specifies CASSMPGQGRNEQYF.